This TCR beta chain derives from a study of shared clonotypes between healthy human individuals. The CDR3 consists of 12 residues. V was clipped by 0 bases and J by 10 bases, with 8 bases between them. Per the germline V gene, CDR1 is SGHDT and CDR2 is YYEEEE. Worth noting for this clone: The antigen is not known.

This was a deep-level run. TCRdb's copy holds only in-frame clones and misses some; the assay was immunoSEQ multiplex PCR. The sample has about 1.1 million clones, around three quarters seen once. Findings and caveats of the study: How much donors shared clonotypes was expected to be affected by sequencing depth.

Sequencing used memory CD4+ T cells from PBMCs. The subset is: CD45RA-negative fraction. The rearrangement links TRBV5-6 to TRBJ2-1; no reliable D call. The source of this sequence is a man younger than 35 in good health. Some clones in this sample may be carry-over from other donors' samples. Here the CDR3 DNA reads TGTGCCAGCAGCTTGGTAACAGTCGAGCAGTTCTTC. Translating gives CASSLVTVEQFF. The full variable domain, with the rest looked up from reference TRBV5-6 and TRBJ2-1, is DAGVTQSPTHLIKTRGQQVTLRCSPKSGHDTVSWYQQALGQGPQFIFQYYEEEERQRGNFPDRFSGHQFPNYSSELNVNALLLGDSALYLCASSLVTVEQFFGPGTRLTVL.